This is a list of T cell receptor beta chains from one sample in a study of T cell repertoires in cytomegalovirus infection. Which antigens these TCRs recognize remains unknown. Using its own MiXCR run on the reads, TCRdb lists one record per CDR3 protein. The sample gives about 47,000 distinct CDR3 sequences, roughly a fifth of which show up once; around half is in the top ten. Sequenced here: CD8+ T cells from cultured PBMCs, sampled from culture after CMV antigen stimulation. Receptors were obtained from a human donor in good health (CMV status not recorded). Some clones in this sample may be carry-over from other donors' samples. Each CDR3 is given with its conserved first and last residue. The order of the fields is V gene, clone size, J gene, D gene, CDR3 protein, CDR3 DNA. D genes are given only for firm matches. Clone size is shown for a subset of rows, as once, few, many or a class of expanded clone.

TRBV30	NA	TRBJ1-1	NA	CAWSKSSLMNTEAFF	TGTGCCTGGAGTAAGAGCAGCCTCATGAACACTGAAGCTTTCTTT
TRBV4-1	many	TRBJ1-1	TRBD1	CASSQSGQGETEAFF	TGCGCCAGCAGCCAATCGGGACAGGGGGAGACTGAAGCTTTCTTT
TRBV4-2	many	TRBJ1-6	NA	CASSQPETSSPLHF	TGTGCCAGCAGCCAACCCGAAACGAGTTCACCCCTCCACTTT
TRBV6-2/TRBV6-3	many	TRBJ2-4	NA	CASSFDGQKLAKNIQYF	TGTGCCAGCAGTTTCGACGGCCAGAAACTAGCCAAAAACATTCAGTACTTC
TRBV5-8	NA	TRBJ1-2	TRBD1	CASSTGTGYGYTF	TGTGCCAGCAGCACCGGGACAGGCTATGGCTACACCTTC
TRBV13	NA	TRBJ2-7	NA	CAVGRSYEQYF	TGTGCCGTGGGGAGATCCTACGAGCAGTACTTC
TRBV12-3/TRBV12-4	many	TRBJ2-6	NA	CASSARPGANVLTF	TGTGCCAGCAGTGCCCGCCCCGGGGCCAACGTCCTGACTTTC
TRBV12-3/TRBV12-4	NA	TRBJ2-1	NA	CASSLTDEQFF	TGTGCCAGCAGTTTAACCGATGAGCAGTTCTTC
TRBV7-8	many	TRBJ2-7	NA	CASSPSFSYEQYF	TGTGCCAGCAGCCCGAGTTTTTCCTACGAGCAGTACTTC
TRBV6-5	few	TRBJ2-5	NA	CASSKKGTPEYFETQETQYF	TGTGCCAGCAGTAAGAAGGGGACTCCGGAGTACTTCGAGACCCAAGAGACCCAGTACTTC